The 29 T cell receptor beta chains listed next were all sequenced from one sample in a study of shared clonotypes between healthy human individuals. Data came from immunoSEQ multiplex PCR; TCRdb stores just in-frame clones and leaves some out. The data show about 2,100,000 clones, with under 95% seen just once and 1.5% to 2% held by the top ten. Terminally differentiated effector memory CD45RA+ cells were left out of the naive CD8 fraction, which was CD45RO-negative and positively selected for CCR7. The sequenced sample was naive CD8+ T cells from PBMCs. The receptors come from a man aged 18-30 years in good health. Some clones in this sample may be carry-over from other donors' samples.

This chain joins TRBV27 and TRBJ2-7; D possibly corresponds to TRBD2 (5 bases). CDR1 is MNHEY and CDR2 is SMNVEV in the germline V gene (reference sequence). The CDR3 runs 15 residues. Deletions cut 4 bases from V and 4 bases from J, with 17 bases between. The CDR3 region is CASSWASPEFYEQYF. The CDR3 DNA reads as TGTGCCAGCAGTTGGGCTAGCCCAGAATTTTACGAGCAGTACTTC.

This clone was recorded once. The V and J genes are TRBV5-1 and TRBJ2-3; no clear D gene. Germline V gives CDR1 SGHRS, CDR2 YFSETQ. V lost 0 bases and J 6 bases, leaving 8 bases between the germline ends. This CDR3 has 13 amino acids. The CDR3 bases are TGCGCCAGCAGCTTGGGGTCTAAGGATACGCAGTATTTT. It specifies CASSLGSKDTQYF.

V and J are TRBV5-5 and TRBJ1-2; a possible D gene is TRBD1 (5 bases). The CDR3 extends over 14 amino acids. Germline CDR1 and CDR2: SGHKS and YYEKEE (reference sequence). Trimming pared 7 bases from V and 5 bases from J, leaving 18 bases between. Written as DNA, the CDR3 is TGTGCCAGCGTTCCGGGACCGTCATGGTATGGCTACACCTTC. It is translated as CASVPGPSWYGYTF.

The gene calls are TRBV9 and TRBJ2-2; no definite D call. The CDR3 loop spans 13 amino acids. Per germline, CDR1 SGDLS and CDR2 YYNGEE. V lost 0 bases and J 6 bases, leaving 6 bases between the germline ends. The CDR3 coding sequence is TGTGCCAGCAGCGTAGCCTATTCCGGGGAGCTGTTTTTT. Protein sequence: CASSVAYSGELFF.

The rearrangement uses TRBV28 and TRBJ2-1; D gene unclear. The germline V gene has CDR1 MDHEN and CDR2 SYDVKM. This CDR3 has 15 amino acids. Deletions cut 3 bases from V and 0 bases from J, with 9 bases between. The CDR3, as DNA: TGTGCCAGCAGTTTCCCAACCAGCTCCTACAATGAGCAGTTCTTC. Protein product: CASSFPTSSYNEQFF.

This rearrangement joins TRBV28 to TRBJ2-1; 10 nucleotides align to TRBD2. From germline, CDR1 is MDHEN and CDR2 SYDVKM. Trimming cost V 6 bases and J 3 bases; bases outside gene matches: 5. The CDR3 has 15 residues. CDR3 region: CASSTLAGHYNEQFF. The CDR3 bases are TGTGCCAGCAGCACACTAGCGGGGCACTACAATGAGCAGTTCTTC.

This clone has a handful of counts. The chain couples TRBV4-1 to TRBJ1-4, with D hard to call. This CDR3 has 11 amino acids. The germline V and J ends were trimmed by 5 bases and 4 bases, with 2 bases remaining between them. The germline gives CDR1 MGHRA, CDR2 YSYEKL. CDR3 DNA: TGCGCCAGCAGCGATAATGAAAAACTGTTTTTT. The encoded protein is CASSDNEKLFF.

V and J are TRBV6-5 and TRBJ2-7, with D possibly being TRBD1 (6 bases). V dropped 2 bases and J dropped 7 bases, with 15 bases sitting between them. CDR1 and CDR2 (germline): MNHEY, SVGAGI. This CDR3 is built from 14 residues. Here the CDR3 DNA reads TGTGCCAGCAGTTACAAACAGGGAAAAGGGGAGCAGTACTTC. This encodes CASSYKQGKGEQYF.

V gene TRBV19 combines with J gene TRBJ2-3; D possibly uses TRBD1 or TRBD2 (5 bases each). Trimming stripped 9 bases from V and 3 bases from J, with 16 bases between. The length of the CDR3 is 14 residues. In germline, CDR1 is LNHDA, CDR2 SQIVND (reference sequence). For the CDR3, the DNA is TGTGCCAGCCGCCCGAGGGGATTTACAGATACGCAGTATTTT. It encodes CASRPRGFTDTQYF.

With regard to this clone: This same CDR3 is encoded by further DNA sequences in the sample. The chain uses TRBV27 and TRBJ2-2; unclear D gene. Looked up from germline, CDR1 is MNHEY and CDR2 is SMNVEV (reference sequence). V lost 2 bases and J lost 6, with 7 bases in between. The CDR3 is 13 residues long. CDR3 in amino acids: CASSLIPPGELFF. The CDR3 nucleotides read TGTGCCAGCAGTTTAATCCCACCCGGGGAGCTGTTTTTT.

The gene calls are TRBV6-5 and TRBJ1-6; 7 nucleotides match TRBD1. CDR1 and CDR2 from the germline V gene are MNHEY and SVGAGI. CDR3 length: 14 residues. With V trimmed by 5 bases and J by 5 bases, 3 bases remained unmatched. The CDR3 spells CASSMGQNNSPLHF. CDR3 nucleotide sequence: TGTGCCAGCAGTATGGGACAGAATAATTCACCCCTCCACTTT.

J is TRBJ2-7 and V is TRBV6-5; unclear D gene. This CDR3 spans 13 amino acids. The germline V gene encodes CDR1 MNHEY and CDR2 SVGAGI. Trimming shortened V by 4 bases and J by 1 base, and 8 bases separated the two germline ends. CDR3 sequence: CASSLTESYEQYF. CDR3 nucleotides: TGTGCCAGCAGTTTAACTGAGTCCTACGAGCAGTACTTC.

This rearrangement joins TRBV7-6 to TRBJ1-2; 11 bases align to TRBD1. Germline V gene sequence: CDR1 SGHVS, CDR2 FNYEAQ. The CDR3 extends over 16 amino acids. After removal of 4 bases from V and 3 bases from J, the junction contained 7 bases not matched to a gene. DNA of the CDR3: TGTGCCAGCAGCTACTTACCGGGACAGGGGGACTATGGCTACACCTTC. It codes for CASSYLPGQGDYGYTF.

This chain uses TRBV19 with TRBJ2-1; maybe TRBD2 (6 bases). The germline CDR1 and CDR2 sequences are LNHDA and SQIVND (reference sequence). Trimming stripped 7 bases from V and 3 bases from J, with 16 bases between. The CDR3 contains 15 residues. CDR3 bases: TGTGCCAGTACCGAAACTAATAGCGGCTACAATGAGCAGTTCTTC. It translates to CASTETNSGYNEQFF. The full variable domain, its missing parts supplied by reference TRBV19 and TRBJ2-1, is DGGITQSPKYLFRKEGQNVTLSCEQNLNHDAMYWYRQDPGQGLRLIYYSQIVNDFQKGDIAEGYSVSREKKESFPLTVTSAQKNPTAFYLCASTETNSGYNEQFFGPGTRLTVL.

CDR3 sequence (DNA): TGCGCCAGCAGTGAGGACAGGGCGGGTCAGCCCCAGCATTTT. Amino acid sequence: CASSEDRAGQPQHF. The chain carries TRBV10-2 and TRBJ1-5; 7 nucleotides agree with TRBD1. The V gene end was trimmed by 2 bases and the J gene end by 6 bases; junction bases not matched to a gene: 4. Germline-derived CDR1 and CDR2 are WSHSY and SAAADI. This CDR3 has 14 residues.

Details on this clone: This specimen includes other DNA sequences encoding the same CDR3. The gene calls are TRBV7-9 and TRBJ2-7; 7 positions match TRBD2. The V gene end was trimmed by 4 bases and the J gene end by 6 bases; junction bases not matched to a gene: 0. The CDR3 length is 11 residues. Germline V gene sequence: CDR1 SEHNR, CDR2 FQNEAQ (reference sequence). CDR3 loop: CASSSSGEQYF. The DNA for the CDR3 is TGTGCCAGCAGCTCTAGCGGCGAGCAGTACTTC.

Worth noting for this clone: This specimen includes other DNA sequences encoding the same CDR3. This chain uses TRBV19 with TRBJ2-7, with TRBD1 identical over 8 bases. CDR1 and CDR2 (germline): LNHDA, SQIVND (reference sequence). J gave up 3 bases and V 3 bases, and 1 base lay outside the gene matches. This CDR3 contains 13 residues. The CDR3 is CASSIGQGYEQYF. The CDR3 bases are TGTGCCAGTAGTATTGGACAGGGCTACGAGCAGTACTTC.

The gene calls are TRBV4-3 and TRBJ2-7; the D gene is possibly TRBD1 (6 bases). Germline V CDR1 and CDR2: LGHNA, YSLEER. V was pared by 5 bases and J by 3 bases, with 11 bases between. This CDR3 contains 13 residues. CDR3 residues: CASSSGTSYEQYF. CDR3 nucleotides: TGCGCCAGCAGCTCCGGGACAAGCTACGAGCAGTACTTC.

A remark on this clone: This CDR3 is also generated by other DNA sequences in the sample. The V call is TRBV5-6, the J call TRBJ2-2; D perhaps matches TRBD1 (5 bases). V gave up 2 bases and J gave up 1 base, with 6 bases separating them. Germline V CDR1 and CDR2: SGHDT, YYEEEE. The CDR3 has 14 residues. The CDR3 sequence: CASSFGQNTGELFF. The CDR3 nucleotides are TGTGCCAGCAGCTTTGGACAGAACACCGGGGAGCTGTTTTTT.

The rearrangement uses TRBV2 and TRBJ1-1, with D unclear. Germline V gene lookup returns CDR1 SNHLY and CDR2 FYNNEI. The CDR3 has 16 amino acids. V was cut by 0 bases and J by 4 bases, with 15 bases left in between. The CDR3 region has the DNA TGTGCCAGCAGTGAAGCGCTTCAGGCCATAAGCACTGAAGCTTTCTTT. This encodes CASSEALQAISTEAFF.

The chain uses TRBV12-2 and TRBJ1-2. TRBV12-2 is recorded as a pseudogene. The length of the CDR3 is 12 residues. CDR3 nucleotides: TGTGCAAGTCGCTCCGGACCCATCTGCTACACCTTC. Protein sequence: CASRSGPICYTF.

This clone was seen only a few times. The CDR3, as DNA: TGTGCCAGCAGCAGCGGGACGCCCAACTATGGCTACACCTTC. This gives the protein CASSSGTPNYGYTF. This chain uses TRBV7-9 with TRBJ1-2; maybe TRBD1 (5 bases). V was shortened by 5 bases and J by 2 bases, with 12 bases between the two germline ends. CDR1 is SEHNR and CDR2 is FQNEAQ in the germline V gene (reference sequence). CDR3 length equals 14 residues.

The V gene is TRBV2, the J gene TRBJ1-1, with TRBD1 identical over 9 bases. V shed 9 bases and J 2 bases; nucleotides not matched to a gene: 7. The CDR3 totals 14 residues. The germline V gene has CDR1 SNHLY and CDR2 FYNNEI. DNA for the CDR3: TGTGCCAGTCAACAGGGGGCGCGAAACACTGAAGCTTTCTTT. Amino acids: CASQQGARNTEAFF. Based on the CDR3 plus reference TRBV2 and TRBJ1-1, the full variable domain is EPEVTQTPSHQVTQMGQEVILRCVPISNHLYFYWYRQILGQKVEFLVSFYNNEISEKSEIFDDQFSVERPDGSNFTLKIRSTKLEDSAMYFCASQQGARNTEAFFGQGTRLTVV.

The chain joins TRBV27 to TRBJ1-5; D gene uncertain. Between the trimmed V and J ends, which lost 4 bases and 9 bases, there was a span of 19 bases. This CDR3 region has 15 residues. Per germline, CDR1 MNHEY and CDR2 SMNVEV (reference sequence). The DNA of the CDR3 is TGTGCCAGCAGTTACGGGTCCACCCCTGGATGGCCCCAGCATTTT. Translation: CASSYGSTPGWPQHF.

As to this clone: Other DNA sequences within the sample encode an identical CDR3. The V and J genes are TRBV18 and TRBJ2-5; perhaps TRBD2 as D (6 bases). This CDR3 spans 13 amino acids. Germline CDR1 KGHSH, CDR2 LQKENI. Trimming shortened V by 3 bases and J by 4 bases, and 9 bases separated the two germline ends. The CDR3 sequence is CASSPEGRETQYF. The CDR3 DNA is TGTGCCAGCTCACCGGAGGGCCGAGAGACCCAGTACTTC.

The chain carries TRBV27 and TRBJ2-6, with no clear D. Germline V CDR1 and CDR2: MNHEY, SMNVEV (reference sequence). The CDR3 has 16 residues. V gave up 5 bases and J gave up 4 bases, with 15 bases separating them. The CDR3 nucleotides are TGTGCCAGCAGTCCACTACCAGTGGGGGGGGCCAACGTCCTGACTTTC. Translating gives CASSPLPVGGANVLTF.

The genes are TRBV28 and TRBJ2-1; 8 nucleotides line up with TRBD2. Unmatched junction bases numbered 9, after V lost 4 bases and J lost 4 bases. The V gene's germline CDR1 is MDHEN and CDR2 SYDVKM. The CDR3 covers 16 residues. The CDR3 loop reads CASSSPREGRYNEQFF. The CDR3 DNA sequence: TGTGCCAGCAGTTCCCCCCGGGAGGGCCGATACAATGAGCAGTTCTTC.

The chain uses TRBV28 and TRBJ2-7; TRBD2 is a possible D gene (6 bases). CDR1 and CDR2 (germline): MDHEN, SYDVKM. The CDR3 sequence is 13 residues long. Trimming removed 7 bases from V and 5 bases from J, with 15 bases in between. CDR3 region: CASTRGGIDEQYF. The DNA for the CDR3 is TGTGCCAGCACCCGGGGCGGGATTGACGAGCAGTACTTC.

With respect to this clone: Other DNA variants within this sample encode the same CDR3. The rearrangement uses TRBV28 and TRBJ1-1, with TRBD1 as a possible D gene (6 bases). The CDR3 totals 14 residues. V lost 2 bases and J lost 5, with 12 bases in between. The germline CDR1 and CDR2 sequences are MDHEN and SYDVKM. The CDR3 reads CASSLRGAGTEAFF. CDR3 nucleotides: TGTGCCAGCAGTTTACGGGGGGCCGGGACTGAAGCTTTCTTT.